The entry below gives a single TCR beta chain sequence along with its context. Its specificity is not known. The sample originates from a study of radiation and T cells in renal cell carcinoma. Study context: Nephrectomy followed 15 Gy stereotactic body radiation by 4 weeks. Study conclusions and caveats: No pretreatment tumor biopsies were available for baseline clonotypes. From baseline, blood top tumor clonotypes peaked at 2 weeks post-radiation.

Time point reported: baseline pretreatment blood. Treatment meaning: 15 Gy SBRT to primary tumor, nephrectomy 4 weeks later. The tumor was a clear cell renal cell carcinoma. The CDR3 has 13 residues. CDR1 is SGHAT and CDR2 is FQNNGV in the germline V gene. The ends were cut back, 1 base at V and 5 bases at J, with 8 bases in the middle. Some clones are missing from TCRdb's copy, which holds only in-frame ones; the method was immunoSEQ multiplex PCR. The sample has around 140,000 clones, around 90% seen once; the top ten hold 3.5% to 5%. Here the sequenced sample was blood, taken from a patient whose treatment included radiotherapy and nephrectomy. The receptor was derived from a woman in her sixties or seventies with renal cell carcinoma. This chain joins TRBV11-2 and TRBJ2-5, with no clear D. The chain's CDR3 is CASSLVYRETQYF. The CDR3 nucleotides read TGTGCCAGCAGCTTAGTTTACCGCGAGACCCAGTACTTC.